The clone carrying this TCR beta chain has only one observation. Antigen specificity is unknown. This entry comes from a study of T cell responses to AZD1222 COVID-19 vaccine. Looking at the study overall: Some second doses came at about 4 weeks and others at about 12 weeks; these were pooled.

TCRdb's copy holds only in-frame clones and misses some; the assay was immunoSEQ multiplex PCR. Of around 150,000 clones listed, under 95% are singletons. Study observations and caveats: Baseline serology detected seropositivity in only a handful of AZD1222 recipients. White British people made up most donors, females outnumbered males, and clonal diversity was possibly underestimated. Repertoire sampling happened only post peak T cell response.

Trimming at V came to 0 bases and at J to 9 bases, leaving 6 bases not matched to a gene. Germline CDR1 is SGHTA and CDR2 is FQGNSA. The CDR3 is 14 residues long. The clonotype originates from an adult in good health. This sequence joins TRBV7-2 and TRBJ1-2; TRBD1 agrees at 8 bases. The material sequenced was peripheral blood, taken on day 0 of AZD1222 vaccination. The CDR3 coding sequence is TGTGCCAGCAGCTTAGCCCTGACAGGGGATAGCTACACCTTC. It codes for CASSLALTGDSYTF.